The sequence of this T cell receptor (beta chain) was determined in a study of OX40 agonist ivuxolimab in advanced cancers. Points from the study as a whole: In a subset of nonresponders, normalized T-cell clonal expansion was also low. Averaging showed that CD8+ T cells had more expanded clones than CD4+ did.

CDR3 size: 12 residues. The protocol was immunoSEQ multiplex PCR, while the TCRdb copy is restricted to in-frame clones and leaves out a portion. The sample lists roughly 73,000 clones, around 88% occurring once. About this clone: Its antigen is currently unknown.

Peripheral blood came from all dose cohorts at three timepoints. This receptor was obtained from an adult with an advanced solid tumor such as melanoma, head and neck, liver or kidney cancer. The chain joins TRBV1 to TRBJ1-1; the table names TRBD1, a call not compared with the DNA. TRBV1 is a documented pseudogene. The sample was CD4+ or CD8+ T cells sorted from blood, taken in a trial of the OX40 agonist ivuxolimab. CDR3 sequence: CTIRPAGPEAFF. The CDR3 DNA is TGCACGATCCGCCCCGCAGGGCCTGAAGCTTTCTTT.